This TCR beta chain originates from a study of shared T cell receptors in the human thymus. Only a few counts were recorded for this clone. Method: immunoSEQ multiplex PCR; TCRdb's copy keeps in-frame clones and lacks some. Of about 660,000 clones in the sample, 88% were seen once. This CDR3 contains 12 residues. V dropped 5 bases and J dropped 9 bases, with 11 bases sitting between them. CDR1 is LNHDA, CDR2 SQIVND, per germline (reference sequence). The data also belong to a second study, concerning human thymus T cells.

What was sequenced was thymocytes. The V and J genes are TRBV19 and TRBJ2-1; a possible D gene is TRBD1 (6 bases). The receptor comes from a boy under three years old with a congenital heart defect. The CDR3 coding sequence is TGTGCCAGTAGTGCACTAGGGGGTGAGCAGTTCTTC. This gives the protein CASSALGGEQFF.